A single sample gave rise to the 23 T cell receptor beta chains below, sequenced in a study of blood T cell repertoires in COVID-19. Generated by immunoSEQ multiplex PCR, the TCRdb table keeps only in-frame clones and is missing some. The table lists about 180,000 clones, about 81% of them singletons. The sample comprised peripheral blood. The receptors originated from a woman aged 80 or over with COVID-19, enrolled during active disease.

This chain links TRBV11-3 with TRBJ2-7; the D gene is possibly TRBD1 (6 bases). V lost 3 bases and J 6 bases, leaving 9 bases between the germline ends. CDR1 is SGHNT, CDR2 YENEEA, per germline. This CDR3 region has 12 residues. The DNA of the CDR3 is TGTGCCAGCAGCTTGGGCAGGGGCGAGCAGTACTTC. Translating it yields CASSLGRGEQYF.

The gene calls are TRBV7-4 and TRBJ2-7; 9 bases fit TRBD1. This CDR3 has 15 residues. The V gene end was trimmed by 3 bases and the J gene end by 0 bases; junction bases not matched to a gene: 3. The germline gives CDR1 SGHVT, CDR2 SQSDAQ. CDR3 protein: CASSLGQGCSYEQYF. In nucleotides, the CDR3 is TGTGCCAGCAGCTTGGGACAGGGCTGCTCCTACGAGCAGTACTTC.

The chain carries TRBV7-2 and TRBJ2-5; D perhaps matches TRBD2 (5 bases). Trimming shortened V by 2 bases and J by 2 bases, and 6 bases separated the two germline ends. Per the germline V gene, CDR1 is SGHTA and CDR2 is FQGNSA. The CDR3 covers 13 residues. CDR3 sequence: CASSLRGQETQYF. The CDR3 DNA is TGTGCCAGCAGCTTACGAGGGCAAGAGACCCAGTACTTC.

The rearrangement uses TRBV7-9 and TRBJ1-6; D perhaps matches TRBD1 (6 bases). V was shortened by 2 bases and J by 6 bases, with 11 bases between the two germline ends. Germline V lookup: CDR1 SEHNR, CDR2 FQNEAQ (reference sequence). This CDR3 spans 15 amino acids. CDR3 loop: CASSLPGEPNSPLHF. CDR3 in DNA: TGTGCCAGCAGCTTACCAGGGGAGCCTAATTCACCCCTCCACTTT. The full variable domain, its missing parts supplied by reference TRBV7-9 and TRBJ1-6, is DTGVSQNPRHKITKRGQNVTFRCDPISEHNRLYWYRQTLGQGPEFLTYFQNEAQLEKSRLLSDRFSAERPKGSFSTLEIQRTEQGDSAMYLCASSLPGEPNSPLHFGNGTRLTVT.

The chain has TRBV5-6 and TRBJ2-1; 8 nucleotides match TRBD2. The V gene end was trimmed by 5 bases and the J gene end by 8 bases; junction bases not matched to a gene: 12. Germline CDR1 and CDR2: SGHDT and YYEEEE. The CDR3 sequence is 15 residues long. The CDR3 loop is CASRSPGLVRYEQFF. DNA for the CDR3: TGTGCCAGCAGGTCCCCGGGACTAGTGCGGTATGAGCAGTTCTTC.

CDR3 nucleotide sequence: TGTGCCACCAGCAGAGGCTCAGGTTCTTACGCTTTCTTT. As protein: CATSRGSGSYAFF. The V and J genes are TRBV15 and TRBJ1-1; D is uncertain. V lost 1 base, J lost 11 bases, and 14 bases lay in between. Germline assignment: CDR1 LNHNV and CDR2 YYDKDF (reference sequence). The length of the CDR3 is 13 residues.

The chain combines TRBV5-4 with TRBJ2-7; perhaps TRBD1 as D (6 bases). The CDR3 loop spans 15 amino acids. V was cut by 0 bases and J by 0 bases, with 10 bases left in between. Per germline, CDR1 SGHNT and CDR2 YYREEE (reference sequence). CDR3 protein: CASSLDAGASYEQYF. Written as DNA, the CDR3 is TGTGCCAGCAGCTTGGATGCAGGGGCCTCCTACGAGCAGTACTTC.

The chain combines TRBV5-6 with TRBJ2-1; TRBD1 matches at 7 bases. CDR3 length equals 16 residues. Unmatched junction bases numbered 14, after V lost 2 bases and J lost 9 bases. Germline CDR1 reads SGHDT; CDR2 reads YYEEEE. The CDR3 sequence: CASSLYGQDYRPEQFF. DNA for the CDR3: TGTGCCAGCAGCTTATACGGACAGGATTACAGGCCTGAGCAGTTCTTC.

CDR3 protein: CASSPFPRANEKLFF. Written as DNA, the CDR3 is TGTGCCAGCAGCCCCTTCCCGAGGGCTAATGAAAAACTGTTTTTT. The chain joins TRBV3-1 (or the pseudogene TRBV3-2) to TRBJ1-4; D gene unclear. CDR3 length: 15 amino acids. Germline values: CDR1 LGHDT, CDR2 YNNKEL (reference sequence). V lost 4 bases to trimming and J lost 3 bases, with 12 bases between them.

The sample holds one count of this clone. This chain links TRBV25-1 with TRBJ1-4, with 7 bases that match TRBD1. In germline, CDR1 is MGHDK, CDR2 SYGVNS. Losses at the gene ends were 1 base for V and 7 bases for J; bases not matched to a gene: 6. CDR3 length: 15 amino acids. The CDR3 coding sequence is TGTGCCAGCAGTGAATGGGGCAGGGGGAGTGAAAAACTGTTTTTT. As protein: CASSEWGRGSEKLFF.

This chain's CDR3 is CASSPGTGVAKNIQYF. Written as DNA, the CDR3 is TGTGCCAGCAGCCCCGGGACAGGGGTAGCCAAAAACATTCAGTACTTC. The rearrangement joins TRBV7-2 to TRBJ2-4; 10 bases agree with TRBD1. V dropped 5 bases and J dropped 0; count of bases not matched to a gene: 4. There are 16 residues in the CDR3. Germline values: CDR1 SGHTA, CDR2 FQGNSA.

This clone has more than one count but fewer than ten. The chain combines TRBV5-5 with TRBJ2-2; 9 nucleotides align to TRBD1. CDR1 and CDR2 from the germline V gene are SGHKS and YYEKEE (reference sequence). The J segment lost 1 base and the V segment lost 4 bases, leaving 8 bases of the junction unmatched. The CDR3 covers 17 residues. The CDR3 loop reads CASSPPPGQGNTGELFF. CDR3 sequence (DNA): TGTGCCAGCAGCCCCCCCCCGGGACAGGGGAACACCGGGGAGCTGTTTTTT.

CDR3 in DNA: TGTGCCAGCAGCTTAGAGGGTAGCGGGAGCTCCTACGAGCAGTACTTC. Translated: CASSLEGSGSSYEQYF. This sequence joins TRBV7-9 and TRBJ2-7; 9 nucleotides align to TRBD2. The CDR3 consists of 16 residues. The germline CDR1 and CDR2 sequences are SEHNR and FQNEAQ (reference sequence). V lost 1 base to trimming and J lost 0 bases; unmatched junction nucleotides: 4.

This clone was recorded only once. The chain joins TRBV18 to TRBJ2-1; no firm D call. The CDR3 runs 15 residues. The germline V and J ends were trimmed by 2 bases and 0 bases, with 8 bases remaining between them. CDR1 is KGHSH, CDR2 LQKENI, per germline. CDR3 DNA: TGTGCCAGCTCACCATTCGCCAGCTCCTACAATGAGCAGTTCTTC. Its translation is CASSPFASSYNEQFF.

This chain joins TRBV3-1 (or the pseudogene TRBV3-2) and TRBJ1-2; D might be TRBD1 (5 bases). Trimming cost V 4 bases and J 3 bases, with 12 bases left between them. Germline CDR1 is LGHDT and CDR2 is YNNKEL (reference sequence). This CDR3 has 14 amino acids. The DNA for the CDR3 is TGTGCCAGCAGCCCCGGTCGACAGCACTATGGCTACACCTTC. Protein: CASSPGRQHYGYTF.

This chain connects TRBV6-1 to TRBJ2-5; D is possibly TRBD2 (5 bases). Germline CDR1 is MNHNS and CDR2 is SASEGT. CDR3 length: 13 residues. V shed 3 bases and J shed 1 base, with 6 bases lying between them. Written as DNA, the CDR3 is TGTGCCAGCAGTGATGCGGGCCAAGAGACCCAGTACTTC. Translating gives CASSDAGQETQYF.

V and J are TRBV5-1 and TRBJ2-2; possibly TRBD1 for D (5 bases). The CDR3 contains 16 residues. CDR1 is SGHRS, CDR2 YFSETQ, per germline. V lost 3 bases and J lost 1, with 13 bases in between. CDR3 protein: CASSSPWQGNTGELFF. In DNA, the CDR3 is TGCGCCAGCAGCTCCCCTTGGCAGGGGAACACCGGGGAGCTGTTTTTT.

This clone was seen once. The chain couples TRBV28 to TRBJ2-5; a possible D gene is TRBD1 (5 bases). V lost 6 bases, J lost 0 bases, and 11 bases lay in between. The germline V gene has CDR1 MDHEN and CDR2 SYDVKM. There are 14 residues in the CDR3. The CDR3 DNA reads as TGTGCCAGCAGACCAGACAGTTACCAAGAGACCCAGTACTTC. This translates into CASRPDSYQETQYF.

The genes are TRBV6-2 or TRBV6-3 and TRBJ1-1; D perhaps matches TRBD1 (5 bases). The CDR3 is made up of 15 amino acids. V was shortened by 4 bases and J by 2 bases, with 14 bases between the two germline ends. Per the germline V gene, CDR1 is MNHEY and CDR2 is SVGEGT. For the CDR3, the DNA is TGTGCCAGCAGTTCGAAGTCAGGGTTCAACACTGAAGCTTTCTTT. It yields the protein CASSSKSGFNTEAFF.

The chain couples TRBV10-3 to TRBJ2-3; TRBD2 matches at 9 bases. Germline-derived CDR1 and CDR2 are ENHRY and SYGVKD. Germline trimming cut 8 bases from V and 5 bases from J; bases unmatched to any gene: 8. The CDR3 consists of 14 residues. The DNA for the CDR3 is TGTGCCATCGGTCAAGCGGGGGGCCAAGATACGCAGTATTTT. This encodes CAIGQAGGQDTQYF.

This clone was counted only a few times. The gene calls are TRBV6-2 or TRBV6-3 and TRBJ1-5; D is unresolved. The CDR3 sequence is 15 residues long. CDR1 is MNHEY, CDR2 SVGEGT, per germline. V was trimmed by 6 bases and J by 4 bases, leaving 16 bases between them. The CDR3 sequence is CASSVSGPGNQPQHF. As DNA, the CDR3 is TGTGCCAGCAGCGTTTCGGGCCCGGGGAATCAGCCCCAGCATTTT.

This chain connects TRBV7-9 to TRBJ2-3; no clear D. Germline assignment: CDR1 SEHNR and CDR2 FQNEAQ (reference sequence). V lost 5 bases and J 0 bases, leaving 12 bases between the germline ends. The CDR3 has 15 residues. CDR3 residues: CASSPRQISTDTQYF. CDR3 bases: TGTGCCAGCAGCCCACGACAAATTAGCACAGATACGCAGTATTTT.

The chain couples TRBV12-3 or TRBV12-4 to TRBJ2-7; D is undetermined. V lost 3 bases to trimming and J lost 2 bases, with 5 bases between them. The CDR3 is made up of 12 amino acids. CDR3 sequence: CASSFRAYEQYF. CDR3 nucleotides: TGTGCCAGCAGTTTCCGCGCCTACGAGCAGTACTTC.